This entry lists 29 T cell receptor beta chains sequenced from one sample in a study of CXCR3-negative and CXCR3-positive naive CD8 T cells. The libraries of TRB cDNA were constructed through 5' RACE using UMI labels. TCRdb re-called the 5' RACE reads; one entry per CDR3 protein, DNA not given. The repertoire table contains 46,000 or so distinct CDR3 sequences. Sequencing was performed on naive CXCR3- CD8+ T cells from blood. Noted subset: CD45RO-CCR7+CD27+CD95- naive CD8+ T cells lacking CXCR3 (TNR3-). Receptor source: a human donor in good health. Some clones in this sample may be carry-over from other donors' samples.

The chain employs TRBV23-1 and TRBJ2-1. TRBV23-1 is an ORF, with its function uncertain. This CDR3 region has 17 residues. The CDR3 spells CASSQSGRALPYNEQFF.

CDR3: CASSRTGEPLHF. The V call is TRBV6-2 or TRBV6-3, the J call TRBJ1-6; with no DNA, the TCRdb D assignment of TRBD1 cannot be verified. CDR1 and CDR2 (germline): MNHEY, SVGEGT. There are 12 residues in the CDR3.

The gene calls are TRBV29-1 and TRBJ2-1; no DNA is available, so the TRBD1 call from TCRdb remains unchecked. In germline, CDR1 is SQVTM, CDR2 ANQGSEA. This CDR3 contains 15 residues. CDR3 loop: CSVEDTGLSYNEQFF.

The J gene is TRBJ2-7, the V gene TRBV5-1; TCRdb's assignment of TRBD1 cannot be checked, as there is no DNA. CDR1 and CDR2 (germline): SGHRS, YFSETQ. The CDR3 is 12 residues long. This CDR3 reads CASSRQGYGQYF.

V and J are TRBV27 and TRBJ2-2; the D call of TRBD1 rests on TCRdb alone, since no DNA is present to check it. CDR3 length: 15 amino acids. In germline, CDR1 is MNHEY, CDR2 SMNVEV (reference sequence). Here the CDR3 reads CASSSDWESTGELFF.

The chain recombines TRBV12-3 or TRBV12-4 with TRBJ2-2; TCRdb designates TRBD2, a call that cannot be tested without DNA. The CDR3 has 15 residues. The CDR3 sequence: CASTAGGWGTEELFF.

The CDR3 sequence: CASSPGVYEQYF. The chain combines TRBV25-1 with TRBJ2-7; TCRdb's D call of TRBD1 is untestable without DNA. Germline CDR1 and CDR2: MGHDK and SYGVNS. The CDR3 is 12 residues long.

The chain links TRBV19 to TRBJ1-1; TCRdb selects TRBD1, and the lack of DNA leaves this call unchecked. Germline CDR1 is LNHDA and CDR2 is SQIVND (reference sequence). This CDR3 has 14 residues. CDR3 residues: CASSYRRGSLQTFF.

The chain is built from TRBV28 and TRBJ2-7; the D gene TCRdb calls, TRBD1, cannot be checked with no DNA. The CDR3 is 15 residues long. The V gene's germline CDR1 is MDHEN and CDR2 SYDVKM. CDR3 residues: CASSSPGQKLYEQYF.

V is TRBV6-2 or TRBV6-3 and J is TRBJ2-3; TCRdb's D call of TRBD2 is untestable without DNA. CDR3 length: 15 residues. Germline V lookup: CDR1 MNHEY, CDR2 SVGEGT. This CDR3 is CASSFRREIVDTQYF.

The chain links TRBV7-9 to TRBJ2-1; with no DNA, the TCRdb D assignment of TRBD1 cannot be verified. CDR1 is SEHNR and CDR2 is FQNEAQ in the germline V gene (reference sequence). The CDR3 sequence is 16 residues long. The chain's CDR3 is CASSFPPRSSYNEQFF.

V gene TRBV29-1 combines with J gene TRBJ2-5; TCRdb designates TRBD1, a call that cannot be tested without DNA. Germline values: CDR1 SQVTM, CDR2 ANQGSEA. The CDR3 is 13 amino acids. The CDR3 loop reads CSVEERGQETQYF.

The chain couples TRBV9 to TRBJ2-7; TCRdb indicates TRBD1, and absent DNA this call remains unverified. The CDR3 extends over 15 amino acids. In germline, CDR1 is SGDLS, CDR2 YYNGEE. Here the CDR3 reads CASSPSGTVLYEQYF.

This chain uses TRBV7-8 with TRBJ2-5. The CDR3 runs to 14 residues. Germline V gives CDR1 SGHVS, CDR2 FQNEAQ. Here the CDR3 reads CASSGPYAPETQYF. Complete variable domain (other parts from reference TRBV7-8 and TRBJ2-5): GAGVSQSPRYKVAKRGQDVALRCDPISGHVSLFWYQQALGQGPEFLTYFQNEAQLDKSGLPSDRFFAERPEGSVSTLKIQRTQQEDSAVYLCASSGPYAPETQYFGPGTRLLVL.

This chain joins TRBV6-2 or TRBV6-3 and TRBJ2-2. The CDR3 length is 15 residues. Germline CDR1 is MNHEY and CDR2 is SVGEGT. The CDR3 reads CASSYLGAVNTRLFF.

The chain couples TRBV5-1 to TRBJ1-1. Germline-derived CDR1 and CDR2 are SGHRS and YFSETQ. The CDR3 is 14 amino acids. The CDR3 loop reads CASAASAGNSEAFF. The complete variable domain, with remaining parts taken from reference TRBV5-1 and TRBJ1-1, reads KAGVTQTPRYLIKTRGQQVTLSCSPISGHRSVSWYQQTPGQGLQFLFEYFSETQRNKGNFPGRFSGRQFSNSRSEMNVSTLELGDSALYLCASAASAGNSEAFFGQGTRLTVV.

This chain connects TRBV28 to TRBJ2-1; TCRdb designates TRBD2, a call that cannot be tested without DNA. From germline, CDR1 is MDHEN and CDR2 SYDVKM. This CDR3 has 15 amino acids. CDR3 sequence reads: CASSPRGRFLGEQFF.

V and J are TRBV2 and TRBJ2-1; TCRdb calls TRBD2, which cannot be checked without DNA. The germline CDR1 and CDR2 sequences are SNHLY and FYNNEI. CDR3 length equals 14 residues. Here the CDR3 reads CASSGSGGGDEQFF. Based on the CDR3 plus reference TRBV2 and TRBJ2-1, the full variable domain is EPEVTQTPSHQVTQMGQEVILRCVPISNHLYFYWYRQILGQKVEFLVSFYNNEISEKSEIFDDQFSVERPDGSNFTLKIRSTKLEDSAMYFCASSGSGGGDEQFFGPGTRLTVL.

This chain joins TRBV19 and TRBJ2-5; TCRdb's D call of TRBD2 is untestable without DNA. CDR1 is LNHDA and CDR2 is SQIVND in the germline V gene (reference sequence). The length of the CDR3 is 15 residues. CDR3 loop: CASSIYASPPETQYF. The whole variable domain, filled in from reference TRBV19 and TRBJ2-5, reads DGGITQSPKYLFRKEGQNVTLSCEQNLNHDAMYWYRQDPGQGLRLIYYSQIVNDFQKGDIAEGYSVSREKKESFPLTVTSAQKNPTAFYLCASSIYASPPETQYFGPGTRLLVL.

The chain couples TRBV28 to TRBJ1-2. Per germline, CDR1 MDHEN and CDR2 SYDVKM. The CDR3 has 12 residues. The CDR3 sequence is CASSRSLDGYTF.

The CDR3 here is CASSQTHLSRDTQSTDTQYF. V is TRBV14 and J is TRBJ2-3; without DNA, the TCRdb call of TRBD1 cannot be checked. CDR1 SGHDN and CDR2 FVKESK come from the germline V gene. CDR3 length equals 20 residues.

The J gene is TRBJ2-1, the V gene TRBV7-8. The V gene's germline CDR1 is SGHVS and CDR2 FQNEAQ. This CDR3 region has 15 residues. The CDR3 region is CASSFIGFSYNEQFF.

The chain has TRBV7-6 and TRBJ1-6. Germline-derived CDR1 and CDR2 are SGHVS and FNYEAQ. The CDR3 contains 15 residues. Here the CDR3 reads CASSPEGEANSPLHF.

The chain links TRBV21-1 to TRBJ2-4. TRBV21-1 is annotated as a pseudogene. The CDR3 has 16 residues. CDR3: CASSKASYLAKNIQYF.

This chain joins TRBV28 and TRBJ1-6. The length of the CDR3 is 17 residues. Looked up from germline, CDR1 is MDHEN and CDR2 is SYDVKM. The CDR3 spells CASRSTTEPDYNSPLHF.

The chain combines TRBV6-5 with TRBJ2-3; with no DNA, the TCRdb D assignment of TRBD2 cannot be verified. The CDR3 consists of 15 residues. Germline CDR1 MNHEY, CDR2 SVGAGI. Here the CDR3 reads CASRTGLGAVDTQYF.

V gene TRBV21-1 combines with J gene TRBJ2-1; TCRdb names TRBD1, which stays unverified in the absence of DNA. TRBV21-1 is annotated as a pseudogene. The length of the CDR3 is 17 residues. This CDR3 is CASSKGPRESSYNEQFF.

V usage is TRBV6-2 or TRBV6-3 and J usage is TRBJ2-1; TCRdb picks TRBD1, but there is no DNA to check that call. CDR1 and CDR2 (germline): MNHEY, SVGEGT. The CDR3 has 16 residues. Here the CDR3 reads CASSSRRGESYNEQFF.

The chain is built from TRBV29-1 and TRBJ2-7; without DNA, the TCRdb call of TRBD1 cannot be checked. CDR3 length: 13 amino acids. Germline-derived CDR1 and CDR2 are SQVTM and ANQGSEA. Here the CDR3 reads CSVEDRDQYEQYF.